This entry describes one TCR beta chain. This entry is derived from a study of blood T cell repertoires in COVID-19. Generated by immunoSEQ multiplex PCR, the TCRdb table keeps only in-frame clones and is missing some. The profile covers about 150,000 clones, with around 88% appearing a single time and around 4.6% taken by the ten largest. The CDR3 spans 15 residues. In germline, CDR1 is LNHDA, CDR2 SQIVND (reference sequence). Trimming removed 5 bases from V and 1 base from J; junction bases left unmatched: 7. Sequences were obtained from peripheral blood. This sequence was found in a human donor in a cohort sampled during active COVID-19. The V gene is TRBV19, the J gene TRBJ2-5, with TRBD1 identical over 7 bases. The CDR3 region is CASSPQRGLQETQYF. CDR3 DNA sequence: TGTGCCAGTAGTCCACAGAGGGGGCTCCAAGAGACCCAGTACTTC.